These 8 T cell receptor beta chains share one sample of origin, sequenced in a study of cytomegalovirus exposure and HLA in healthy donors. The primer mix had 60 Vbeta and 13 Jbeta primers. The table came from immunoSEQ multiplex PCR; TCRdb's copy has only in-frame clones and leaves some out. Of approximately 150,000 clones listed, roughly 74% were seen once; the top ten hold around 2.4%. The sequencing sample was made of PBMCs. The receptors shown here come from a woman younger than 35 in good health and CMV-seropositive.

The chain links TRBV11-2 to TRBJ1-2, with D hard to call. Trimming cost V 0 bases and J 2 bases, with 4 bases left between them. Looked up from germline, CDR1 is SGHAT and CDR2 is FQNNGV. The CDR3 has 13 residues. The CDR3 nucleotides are TGTGCCAGCAGCTTAGACAGAAACTATGGCTACACCTTC. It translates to CASSLDRNYGYTF.

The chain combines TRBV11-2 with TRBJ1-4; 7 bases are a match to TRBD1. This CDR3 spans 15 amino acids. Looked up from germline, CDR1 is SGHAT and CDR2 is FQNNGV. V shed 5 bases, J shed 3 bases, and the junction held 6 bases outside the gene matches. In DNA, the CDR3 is TGTGCCAGCAGCCCCGGGACAGTACCTAATGAAAAACTGTTTTTT. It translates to CASSPGTVPNEKLFF.

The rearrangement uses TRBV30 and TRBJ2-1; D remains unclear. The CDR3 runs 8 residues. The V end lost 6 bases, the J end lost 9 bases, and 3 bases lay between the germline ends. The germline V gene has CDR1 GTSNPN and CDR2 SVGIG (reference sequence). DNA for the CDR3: TGTGCCTGCGGTGAGCAGTTCTTC. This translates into CACGEQFF.

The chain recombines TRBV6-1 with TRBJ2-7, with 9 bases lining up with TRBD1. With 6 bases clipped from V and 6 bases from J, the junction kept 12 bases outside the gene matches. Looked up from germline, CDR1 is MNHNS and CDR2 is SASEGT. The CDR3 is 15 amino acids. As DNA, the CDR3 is TGTGCCAGCAGAACCACTGACAGGGGGGTGGGCGAGCAGTACTTC. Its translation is CASRTTDRGVGEQYF.

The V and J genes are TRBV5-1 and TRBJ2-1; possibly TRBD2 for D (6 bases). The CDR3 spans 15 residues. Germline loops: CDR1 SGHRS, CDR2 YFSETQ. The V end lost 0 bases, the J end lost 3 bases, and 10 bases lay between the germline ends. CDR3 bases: TGCGCCAGCAGCTTGGGGCTAGCGTACTACAATGAGCAGTTCTTC. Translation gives CASSLGLAYYNEQFF.

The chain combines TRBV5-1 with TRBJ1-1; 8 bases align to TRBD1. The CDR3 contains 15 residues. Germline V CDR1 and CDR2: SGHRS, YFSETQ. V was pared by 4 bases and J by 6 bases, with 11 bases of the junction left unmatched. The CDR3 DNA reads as TGCGCCAGCAGCGAGATAGGACAGGGCTGGGCTGAAGCTTTCTTT. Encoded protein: CASSEIGQGWAEAFF.

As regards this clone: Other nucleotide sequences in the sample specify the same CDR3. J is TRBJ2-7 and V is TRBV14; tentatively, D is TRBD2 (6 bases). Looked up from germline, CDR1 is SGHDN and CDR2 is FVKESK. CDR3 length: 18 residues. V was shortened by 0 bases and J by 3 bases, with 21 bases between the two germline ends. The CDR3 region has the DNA TGTGCCAGCAGCCAAGAAACCGGACTAATTAAGGACCGCTACGAGCAGTACTTC. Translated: CASSQETGLIKDRYEQYF.

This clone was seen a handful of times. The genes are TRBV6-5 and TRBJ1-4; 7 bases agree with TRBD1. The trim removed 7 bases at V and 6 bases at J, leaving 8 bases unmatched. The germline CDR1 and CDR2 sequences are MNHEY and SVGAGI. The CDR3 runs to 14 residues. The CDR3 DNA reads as TGTGCCAGCAAGTCAGGCAGGGGGGATGAAAAACTGTTTTTT. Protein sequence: CASKSGRGDEKLFF.